The 20 T cell receptor beta chains given below trace back to one sample, sequenced in a study of beta chain features in type 1 diabetes. Investigators reverse transcribed all isolated RNA, so they sequenced expressed TCRB transcripts. Sequencing was performed with immunoSEQ multiplex PCR; in TCRdb, only in-frame clones are kept and a portion is missing. The data show some 500,000 clones, roughly 11% seen once. The source material was naive CD4+ T cells from blood. These receptors were taken from a woman aged 18-30 years in good health.

The V gene is TRBV9, the J gene TRBJ2-1; no definite D call. CDR1 is SGDLS and CDR2 is YYNGEE in the germline V gene. V lost 1 base to trimming and J lost 2 bases, with 13 bases between them. This CDR3 region has 16 residues. CDR3 protein: CASSVRQAPTYNEQFF. The CDR3 coding sequence is TGTGCCAGCAGCGTACGGCAGGCGCCCACCTACAATGAGCAGTTCTTC.

The chain uses TRBV7-2 and TRBJ2-3, with a possible D match to TRBD1 (6 bases). The CDR3 is made up of 14 amino acids. The V gene lost 6 bases and the J gene lost 3 bases, with 13 bases spanning the gap. Germline-derived CDR1 and CDR2 are SGHTA and FQGNSA. The CDR3 DNA is TGTGCCAGCAGTGCTACAGGGACGACAGATACGCAGTATTTT. It is translated as CASSATGTTDTQYF.

The chain has TRBV18 and TRBJ2-6, with 8 bases aligning to TRBD2. The CDR3 runs 18 residues. Germline CDR1 reads KGHSH; CDR2 reads LQKENI. The V segment lost 2 bases and the J segment 0 bases; nucleotides outside the gene matches: 6. The CDR3 sequence: CASSPYGGGSSGANVLTF. Written as DNA, the CDR3 is TGTGCCAGCTCACCATATGGCGGGGGGTCCTCTGGGGCCAACGTCCTGACTTTC.

The V and J genes are TRBV18 and TRBJ2-7, with D tentatively TRBD2 (5 bases). The CDR3 is made up of 14 amino acids. Looked up from germline, CDR1 is KGHSH and CDR2 is LQKENI. Trimming stripped 2 bases from V and 5 bases from J, with 13 bases between. This chain's CDR3 is CASSPLAGAHEQYF. CDR3 bases: TGTGCCAGCTCACCATTGGCGGGTGCCCACGAGCAGTACTTC. The full variable domain, completed using reference TRBV18 and TRBJ2-7, is NAGVMQNPRHLVRRRGQEARLRCSPMKGHSHVYWYRQLPEEGLKFMVYLQKENIIDESGMPKERFSAEFPKEGPSILRIQQVVRGDSAAYFCASSPLAGAHEQYFGPGTRLTVT.

V usage is TRBV7-2 and J usage is TRBJ2-1; 8 positions match TRBD1. CDR1 SGHTA and CDR2 FQGNSA come from the germline V gene. V shed 5 bases, J shed 4 bases, and the junction held 4 bases outside the gene matches. The CDR3 sequence is 14 residues long. This chain's CDR3 is CASSRQGLYNEQFF. CDR3 in DNA: TGTGCCAGCAGCCGACAGGGGCTGTACAATGAGCAGTTCTTC.

The rearrangement links TRBV2 to TRBJ1-6; D is uncertain. From germline, CDR1 is SNHLY and CDR2 FYNNEI. The CDR3 length is 14 residues. Trimming pared 4 bases from V and 10 bases from J, leaving 14 bases between. The CDR3 DNA sequence: TGTGCCAGCAGTGGACGGGCCTCTGGATCACCCCTCCACTTT. Protein sequence: CASSGRASGSPLHF.

The chain carries TRBV7-2 and TRBJ1-2, with unresolved D. V was shortened by 5 bases and J by 4 bases, with 11 bases between the two germline ends. The CDR3 extends over 13 amino acids. The V gene's germline CDR1 is SGHTA and CDR2 FQGNSA. In DNA form, the CDR3 reads TGTGCCAGCAGCCAGACACTTATCTATGGCTACACCTTC. Translating it yields CASSQTLIYGYTF.

This clone was seen a handful of times. The gene calls are TRBV7-2 and TRBJ1-5; D is undetermined. CDR3 size: 12 residues. Germline V gene data show CDR1 as SGHTA and CDR2 as FQGNSA. Between the trimmed V and J ends, which lost 8 bases and 2 bases, there was a span of 7 bases. CDR3 DNA sequence: TGTGCCAGCGGGGAGGGCAATCAGCCCCAGCATTTT. Its protein is CASGEGNQPQHF.

The chain combines TRBV2 with TRBJ2-5; the D is unclear. Trimming removed 3 bases from V and 1 base from J, with 6 bases in between. Germline V CDR1 and CDR2: SNHLY, FYNNEI. This CDR3 comprises 13 residues. The CDR3 region is CASSDNSQETQYF. The CDR3 DNA sequence: TGTGCCAGCAGTGATAACAGCCAAGAGACCCAGTACTTC.

This clone was counted only a few times. Other DNA sequences within the sample encode an identical CDR3. The chain joins TRBV5-1 to TRBJ2-2; D is uncertain. V lost 0 bases to trimming and J lost 3 bases, with 3 bases between them. This CDR3 has 13 amino acids. Germline V lookup: CDR1 SGHRS, CDR2 YFSETQ. CDR3: CASSLGDTGELFF. CDR3 sequence (DNA): TGCGCCAGCAGCTTGGGGGACACCGGGGAGCTGTTTTTT. Filled out from reference TRBV5-1 and TRBJ2-2, the complete variable domain reads KAGVTQTPRYLIKTRGQQVTLSCSPISGHRSVSWYQQTPGQGLQFLFEYFSETQRNKGNFPGRFSGRQFSNSRSEMNVSTLELGDSALYLCASSLGDTGELFFGEGSRLTVL.

Comments on this clone: This same CDR3 is encoded by further DNA sequences in the sample. The rearrangement joins TRBV7-2 to TRBJ2-3; D is unresolved. Trimming left V 1 base short and J 6 bases short, with 5 bases between. Germline assignment: CDR1 SGHTA and CDR2 FQGNSA. The CDR3 covers 12 residues. CDR3 DNA sequence: TGTGCCAGCAGCTTAGGAGCTGATACGCAGTATTTT. Protein sequence: CASSLGADTQYF.

This clone was counted only a few times. This chain uses TRBV9 with TRBJ1-1; D call uncertain. Germline lookup yields CDR1 SGDLS and CDR2 YYNGEE. This CDR3 contains 15 residues. Trimming removed 0 bases at V and 4 bases at J, with 13 bases between. The CDR3 protein is CASSVVGMAGTEAFF. Written as DNA, the CDR3 is TGTGCCAGCAGCGTAGTGGGTATGGCGGGCACTGAAGCTTTCTTT.

The chain joins TRBV4-2 to TRBJ2-7; 9 bases map to TRBD2. This CDR3 has 15 residues. The ends lost 1 base at V and 3 bases at J; junction bases unmatched: 4. Per germline, CDR1 LGHNA and CDR2 YNFKEQ. CDR3 in DNA: TGTGCCAGCAGCCAAGCTAGCGGGGTACTCTACGAGCAGTACTTC. As protein: CASSQASGVLYEQYF.

The chain carries TRBV27 and TRBJ2-7, with TRBD1 matching over 9 bases. V lost 5 bases and J lost 4; bases outside the gene matches: 12. The CDR3 has 16 residues. Germline V CDR1 and CDR2: MNHEY, SMNVEV (reference sequence). In DNA form, the CDR3 reads TGTGCCAGCAGTCCTCGGTCGGGACAGGGTTATTACGAGCAGTACTTC. It encodes CASSPRSGQGYYEQYF.

This clone came up a few times. This chain links TRBV18 with TRBJ2-1; 7 bases match TRBD1. From germline, CDR1 is KGHSH and CDR2 LQKENI. V lost 4 bases to trimming and J lost 6 bases; unmatched junction nucleotides: 9. The CDR3 length is 15 residues. CDR3 residues: CASSLRQGVVNEQFF. The DNA for the CDR3 is TGTGCCAGCTCACTCAGACAGGGCGTAGTCAATGAGCAGTTCTTC.

V usage is TRBV11-1 and J usage is TRBJ1-2, with D possibly matching TRBD1 (6 bases). Trimming stripped 3 bases from V and 3 bases from J, with 8 bases between. The germline V gene has CDR1 SGHAT and CDR2 FQDESV (reference sequence). CDR3 length: 13 amino acids. CDR3 sequence: CASSFRQDYGYTF. CDR3 coding DNA: TGTGCCAGCAGCTTCAGACAGGACTATGGCTACACCTTC.

The chain couples TRBV7-2 to TRBJ2-7; the D gene is possibly TRBD1 (6 bases). V was pared by 1 base and J by 4 bases, with 11 bases between. This CDR3 region has 14 residues. CDR1 and CDR2 from the germline V gene are SGHTA and FQGNSA. The CDR3 is CASSLVYREYEQYV. CDR3 nucleotides: TGTGCCAGCAGCTTAGTATACAGGGAGTACGAGCAGTACGTC.

V gene TRBV27 combines with J gene TRBJ2-1; 9 nucleotides agree with TRBD2. V was pared by 8 bases and J by 9 bases, with 5 bases of the junction left unmatched. CDR3 size: 12 residues. Looked up from germline, CDR1 is MNHEY and CDR2 is SMNVEV (reference sequence). The DNA for the CDR3 is TGTGCCAGCCCAGCGGGAGGATCTGAGCAGTTCTTC. Protein sequence: CASPAGGSEQFF.

This chain connects TRBV7-6 to TRBJ2-7, with TRBD2 matching over 8 bases. V was clipped by 2 bases and J by 0 bases; unmatched bases: 6. Germline V CDR1 and CDR2: SGHVS, FNYEAQ. This CDR3 has 16 amino acids. Here the CDR3 DNA reads TGTGCCAGCAGCTTACATAGCGGGGCAAGCTCCTACGAGCAGTACGTC. Translation gives CASSLHSGASSYEQYV.

The chain recombines TRBV9 with TRBJ2-1, with TRBD2 identical over 10 bases. The CDR3 runs 15 residues. CDR1 is SGDLS, CDR2 YYNGEE, per germline. V trimming: 4 bases; J trimming: 2 bases; junction bases outside the gene matches: 3. In DNA, the CDR3 is TGTGCCAGCAGCCCCCTAGCGGGAGCCTACAATGAGCAGTTCTTC. This gives the protein CASSPLAGAYNEQFF. The complete variable domain, with remaining parts taken from reference TRBV9 and TRBJ2-1, reads DSGVTQTPKHLITATGQRVTLRCSPRSGDLSVYWYQQSLDQGLQFLIQYYNGEERAKGNILERFSAQQFPDLHSELNLSSLELGDSALYFCASSPLAGAYNEQFFGPGTRLTVL.